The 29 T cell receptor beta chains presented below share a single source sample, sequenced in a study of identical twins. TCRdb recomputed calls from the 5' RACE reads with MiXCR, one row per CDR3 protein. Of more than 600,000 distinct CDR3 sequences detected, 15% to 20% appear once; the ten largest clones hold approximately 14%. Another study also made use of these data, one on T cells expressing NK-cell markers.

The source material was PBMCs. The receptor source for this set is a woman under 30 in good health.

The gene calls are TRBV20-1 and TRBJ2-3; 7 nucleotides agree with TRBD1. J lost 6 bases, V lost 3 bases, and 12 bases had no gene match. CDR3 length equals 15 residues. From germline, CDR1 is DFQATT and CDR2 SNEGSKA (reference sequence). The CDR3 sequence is CSARTGSLSSDTQYF. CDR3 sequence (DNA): TGCAGTGCTAGGACAGGGAGTTTGAGTTCGGATACGCAGTATTTT.

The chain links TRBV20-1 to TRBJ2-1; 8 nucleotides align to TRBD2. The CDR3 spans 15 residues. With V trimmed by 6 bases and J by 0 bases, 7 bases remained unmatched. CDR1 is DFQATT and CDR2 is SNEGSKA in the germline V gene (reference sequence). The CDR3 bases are TGCAGTGCACCTCTAGCGGGCCACTCCTACAATGAGCAGTTCTTC. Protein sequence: CSAPLAGHSYNEQFF.

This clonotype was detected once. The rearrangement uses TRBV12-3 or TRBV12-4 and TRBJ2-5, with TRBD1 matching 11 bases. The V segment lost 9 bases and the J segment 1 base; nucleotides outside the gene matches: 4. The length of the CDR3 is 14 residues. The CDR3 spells CASSGTGGQETQYF. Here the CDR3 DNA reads TGTGCCAGTAGCGGGACAGGGGGCCAAGAGACCCAGTACTTC.

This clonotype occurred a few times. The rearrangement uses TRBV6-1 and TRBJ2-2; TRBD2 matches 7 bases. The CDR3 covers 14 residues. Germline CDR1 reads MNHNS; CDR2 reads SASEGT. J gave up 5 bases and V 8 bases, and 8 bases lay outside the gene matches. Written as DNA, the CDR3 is TGTGCCAGCGAGGGCGGGAGACAGACCGGGGAGCTGTTTTTT. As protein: CASEGGRQTGELFF.

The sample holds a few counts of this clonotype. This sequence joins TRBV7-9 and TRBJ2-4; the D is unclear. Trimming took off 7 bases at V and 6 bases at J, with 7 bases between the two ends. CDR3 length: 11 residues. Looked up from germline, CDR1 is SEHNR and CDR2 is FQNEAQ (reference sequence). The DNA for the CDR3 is TGTGCCAGCACCACGCTAAACATTCAGTACTTC. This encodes CASTTLNIQYF.

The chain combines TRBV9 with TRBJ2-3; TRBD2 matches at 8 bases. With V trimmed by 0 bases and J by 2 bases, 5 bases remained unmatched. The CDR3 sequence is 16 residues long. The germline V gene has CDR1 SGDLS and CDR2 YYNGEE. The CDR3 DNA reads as TGTGCCAGCAGCGTAGATCCGGGGGGGCACACAGATACGCAGTATTTT. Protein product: CASSVDPGGHTDTQYF.

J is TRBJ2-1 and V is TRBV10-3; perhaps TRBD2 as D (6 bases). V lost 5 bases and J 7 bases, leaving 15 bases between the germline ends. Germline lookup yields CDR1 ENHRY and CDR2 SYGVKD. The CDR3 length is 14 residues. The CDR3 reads CAISTSPPRNEQFF. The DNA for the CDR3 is TGTGCCATCAGTACTAGCCCCCCAAGGAATGAGCAGTTCTTC.

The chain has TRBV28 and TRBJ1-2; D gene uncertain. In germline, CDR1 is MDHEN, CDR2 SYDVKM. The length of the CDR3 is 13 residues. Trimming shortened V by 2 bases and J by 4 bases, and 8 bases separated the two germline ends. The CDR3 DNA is TGTGCCAGCAGTTTACAACAGCCCTATGGCTACACCTTC. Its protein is CASSLQQPYGYTF.

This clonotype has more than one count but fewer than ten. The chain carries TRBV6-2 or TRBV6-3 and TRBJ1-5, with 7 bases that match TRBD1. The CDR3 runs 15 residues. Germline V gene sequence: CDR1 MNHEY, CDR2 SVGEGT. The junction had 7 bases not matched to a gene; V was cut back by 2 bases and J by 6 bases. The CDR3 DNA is TGTGCCAGCAGTTACAGGGGGCGAACTGGTCAGCCCCAGCATTTT. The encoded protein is CASSYRGRTGQPQHF.

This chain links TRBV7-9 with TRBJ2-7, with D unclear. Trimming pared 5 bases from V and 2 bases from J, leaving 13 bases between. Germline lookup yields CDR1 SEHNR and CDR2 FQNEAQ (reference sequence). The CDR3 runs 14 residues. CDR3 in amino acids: CASSDQSDTYEQYF. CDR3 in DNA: TGTGCCAGCAGCGATCAGTCCGATACCTACGAGCAGTACTTC. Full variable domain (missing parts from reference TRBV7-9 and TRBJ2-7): DTGVSQNPRHKITKRGQNVTFRCDPISEHNRLYWYRQTLGQGPEFLTYFQNEAQLEKSRLLSDRFSAERPKGSFSTLEIQRTEQGDSAMYLCASSDQSDTYEQYFGPGTRLTVT.

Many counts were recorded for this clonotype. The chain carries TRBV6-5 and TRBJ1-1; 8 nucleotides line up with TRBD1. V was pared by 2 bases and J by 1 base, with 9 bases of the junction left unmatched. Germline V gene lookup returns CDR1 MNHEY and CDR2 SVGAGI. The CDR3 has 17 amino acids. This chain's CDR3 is CASSYDRGPISNTEAFF. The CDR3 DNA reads TGTGCCAGCAGTTACGACAGGGGACCAATCTCGAACACTGAAGCTTTCTTT.

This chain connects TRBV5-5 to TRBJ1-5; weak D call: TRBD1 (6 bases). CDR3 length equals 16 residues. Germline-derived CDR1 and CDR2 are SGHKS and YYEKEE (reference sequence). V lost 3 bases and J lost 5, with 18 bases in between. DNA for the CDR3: TGTGCCAGCAGCTCTCGGTGGGGGGCAGAGTATCAGCCCCAGCATTTT. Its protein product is CASSSRWGAEYQPQHF.

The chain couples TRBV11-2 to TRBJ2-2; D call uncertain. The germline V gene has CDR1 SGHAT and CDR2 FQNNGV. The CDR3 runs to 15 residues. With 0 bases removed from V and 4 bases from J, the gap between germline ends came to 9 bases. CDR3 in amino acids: CASSLELGSTGELFF. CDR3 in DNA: TGTGCCAGCAGCTTAGAGCTGGGGTCCACCGGGGAGCTGTTTTTT.

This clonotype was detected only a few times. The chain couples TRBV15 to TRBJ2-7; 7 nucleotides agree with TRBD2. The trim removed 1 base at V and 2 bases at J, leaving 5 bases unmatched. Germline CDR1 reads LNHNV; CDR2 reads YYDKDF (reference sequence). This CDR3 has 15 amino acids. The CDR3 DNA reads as TGTGCCACCAGCAGAGGGACTAGTCTTCCCTACGAGCAGTACTTC. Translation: CATSRGTSLPYEQYF.

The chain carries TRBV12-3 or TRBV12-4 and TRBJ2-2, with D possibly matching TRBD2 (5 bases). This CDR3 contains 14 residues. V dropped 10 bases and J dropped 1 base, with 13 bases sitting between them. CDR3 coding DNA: TGTGCCATTAGGAATGCGGGGAACACCGGGGAGCTGTTTTTT. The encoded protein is CAIRNAGNTGELFF.

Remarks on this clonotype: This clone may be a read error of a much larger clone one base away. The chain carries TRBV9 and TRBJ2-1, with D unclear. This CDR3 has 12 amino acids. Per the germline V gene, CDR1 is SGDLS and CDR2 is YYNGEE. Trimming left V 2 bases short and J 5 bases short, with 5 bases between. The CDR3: CASSVNDNEQFF. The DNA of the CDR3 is TGTGCCAGCAGCGTGAACGACAATGAGCAGTTCTTC.

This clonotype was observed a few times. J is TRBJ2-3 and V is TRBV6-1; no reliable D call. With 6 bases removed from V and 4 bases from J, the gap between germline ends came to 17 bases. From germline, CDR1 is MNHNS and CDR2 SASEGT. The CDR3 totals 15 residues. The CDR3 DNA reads TGTGCCAGCAGACGCTCTGCAGGTCCCGCAGATACGCAGTATTTT. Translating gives CASRRSAGPADTQYF.

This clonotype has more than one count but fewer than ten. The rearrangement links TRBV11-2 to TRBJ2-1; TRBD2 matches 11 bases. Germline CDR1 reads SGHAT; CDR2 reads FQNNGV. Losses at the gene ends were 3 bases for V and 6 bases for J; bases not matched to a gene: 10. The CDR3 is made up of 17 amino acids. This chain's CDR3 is CASSFQLSGGAANEQFF. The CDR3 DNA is TGTGCCAGCAGCTTCCAGCTTAGCGGGGGGGCGGCCAATGAGCAGTTCTTC.

CDR3 loop: CAISESVGAGETQYF. DNA of the CDR3: TGTGCCATCAGTGAGTCCGTAGGGGCCGGGGAGACCCAGTACTTC. The gene calls are TRBV10-3 and TRBJ2-5, with a tentative D call TRBD1 (5 bases). CDR3 length: 15 amino acids. V was clipped by 0 bases and J by 5 bases, with 13 bases between them. Germline V CDR1 and CDR2: ENHRY, SYGVKD.

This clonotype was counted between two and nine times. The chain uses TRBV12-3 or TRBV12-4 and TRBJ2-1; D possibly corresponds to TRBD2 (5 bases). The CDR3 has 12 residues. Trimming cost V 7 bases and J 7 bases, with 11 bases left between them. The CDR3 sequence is CASKPRRNEQFF. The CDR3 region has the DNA TGTGCCAGCAAGCCCCGGAGGAATGAGCAGTTCTTC.

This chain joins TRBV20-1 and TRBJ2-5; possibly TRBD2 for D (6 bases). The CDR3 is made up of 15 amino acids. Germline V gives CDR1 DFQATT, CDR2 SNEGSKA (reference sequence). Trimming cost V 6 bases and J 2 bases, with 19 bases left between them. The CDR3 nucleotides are TGCAGTGCCCCGCAAGGGCTAGCGAGACAAGAGACCCAGTACTTC. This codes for CSAPQGLARQETQYF.

This CDR3 reads CASSLLVTGGGGYTF. DNA of the CDR3: TGTGCCAGCAGTTTACTGGTGACAGGGGGCGGTGGCTACACCTTC. V is TRBV12-3 or TRBV12-4 and J is TRBJ1-2, with 10 bases that match TRBD1. J gave up 7 bases and V 2 bases, and 7 bases lay outside the gene matches. The CDR3 sequence is 15 residues long.

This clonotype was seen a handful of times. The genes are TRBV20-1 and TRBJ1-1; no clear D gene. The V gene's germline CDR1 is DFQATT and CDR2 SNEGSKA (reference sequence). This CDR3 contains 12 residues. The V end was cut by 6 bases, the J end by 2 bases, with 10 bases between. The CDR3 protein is CSAGGSNTEAFF. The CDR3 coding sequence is TGCAGTGCCGGCGGTTCAAACACTGAAGCTTTCTTT.

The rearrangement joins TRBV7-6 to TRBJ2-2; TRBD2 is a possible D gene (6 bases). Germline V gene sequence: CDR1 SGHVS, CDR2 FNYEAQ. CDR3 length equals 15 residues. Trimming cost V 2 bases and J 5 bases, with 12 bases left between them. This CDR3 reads CASSLRRGGTGELFF. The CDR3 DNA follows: TGTGCCAGCAGCTTAAGGAGGGGAGGAACCGGGGAGCTGTTTTTT. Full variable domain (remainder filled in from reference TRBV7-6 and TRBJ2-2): GAGVSQSPRYKVTKRGQDVALRCDPISGHVSLYWYRQALGQGPEFLTYFNYEAQQDKSGLPNDRFSAERPEGSISTLTIQRTEQRDSAMYRCASSLRRGGTGELFFGEGSRLTVL.

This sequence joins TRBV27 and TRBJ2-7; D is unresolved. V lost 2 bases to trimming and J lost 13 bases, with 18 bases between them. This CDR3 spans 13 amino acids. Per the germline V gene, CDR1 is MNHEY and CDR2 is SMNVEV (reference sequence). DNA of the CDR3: TGTGCCAGCAGTTTACTCCGCAGACACCCGCCCTACTTC. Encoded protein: CASSLLRRHPPYF.

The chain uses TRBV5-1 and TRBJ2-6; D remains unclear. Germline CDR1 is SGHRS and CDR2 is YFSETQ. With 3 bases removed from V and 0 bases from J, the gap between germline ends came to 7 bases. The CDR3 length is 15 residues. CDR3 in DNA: TGCGCCAGCAGCTCCCTGACCTCTGGGGCCAACGTCCTGACTTTC. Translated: CASSSLTSGANVLTF.

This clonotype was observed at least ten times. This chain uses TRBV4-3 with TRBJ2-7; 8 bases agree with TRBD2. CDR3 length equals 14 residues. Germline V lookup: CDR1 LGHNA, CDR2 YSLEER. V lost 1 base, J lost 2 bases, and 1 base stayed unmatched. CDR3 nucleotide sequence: TGCGCCAGCAGCCAAGGTAGCGGGACCTACGAGCAGTACTTC. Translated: CASSQGSGTYEQYF.

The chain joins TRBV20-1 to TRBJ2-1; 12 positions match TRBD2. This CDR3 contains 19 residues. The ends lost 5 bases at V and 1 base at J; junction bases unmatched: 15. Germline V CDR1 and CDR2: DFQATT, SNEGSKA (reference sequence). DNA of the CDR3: TGCAGTGCTGGCGGGGGGACTAGCGGGTCCTTAGGATCCTACAATGAGCAGTTCTTC. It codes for CSAGGGTSGSLGSYNEQFF.

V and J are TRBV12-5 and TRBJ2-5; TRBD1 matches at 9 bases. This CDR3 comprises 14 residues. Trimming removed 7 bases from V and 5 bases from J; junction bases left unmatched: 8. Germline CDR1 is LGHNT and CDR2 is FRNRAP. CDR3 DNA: TGTGCTAGTGAATATACAGGGGGCCAGGAGACCCAGTACTTC. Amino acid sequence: CASEYTGGQETQYF.